The present T cell receptor beta chain was sequenced within a study of CD8 T cells in ankylosing spondylitis. General observations from the study: Disease-linked clones were CD8+ and relatively rare in peripheral blood. Seemingly characteristic of ankylosing spondylitis blood was a TCR beta motif consisting of about 8 highly homologous variants. Within matched ankylosing spondylitis synovial fluid, disease-linked clones were reportedly significantly enriched.

Quantitative 5'-RACE with molecular barcodes produced the TCR beta libraries. Each CDR3 protein is one row after TCRdb ran MiXCR on the 5' RACE reads. Of approximately 150,000 distinct CDR3 sequences in the sample, approximately 9% were seen once. The junction had 5 bases not matched to a gene; V was cut back by 2 bases and J by 5 bases. The CDR3 runs 14 residues. This clonotype was detected a few times. Antigen specificity is unknown. The receptor was derived from a female donor with ankylosing spondylitis or in good health (not recorded which). Sequenced material: blood, either unsorted or a sorted T cell fraction (not recorded which). The J gene is TRBJ2-7, the V gene TRBV12-3 or TRBV12-4, with 8 bases that match TRBD2. CDR3 DNA sequence: TGTGCCAGCAGTTTACAGCGGGAGACTAACGAGCAGTACTTC. It translates to CASSLQRETNEQYF.